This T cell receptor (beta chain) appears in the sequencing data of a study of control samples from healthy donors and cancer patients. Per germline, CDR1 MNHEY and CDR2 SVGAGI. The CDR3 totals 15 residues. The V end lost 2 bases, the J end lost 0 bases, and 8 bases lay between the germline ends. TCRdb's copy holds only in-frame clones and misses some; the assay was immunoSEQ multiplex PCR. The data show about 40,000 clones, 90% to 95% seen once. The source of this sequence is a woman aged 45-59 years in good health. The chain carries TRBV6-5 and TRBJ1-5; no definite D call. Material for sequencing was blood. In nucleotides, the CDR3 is TGTGCCAGCAGTTACAAAAAGGATAGCAATCAGCCCCAGCATTTT. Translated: CASSYKKDSNQPQHF.